These 6 T cell receptor beta chains were sequenced from one sample in a study of cytomegalovirus exposure and HLA in healthy donors. This PCR relied on a set of 60 Vbeta primers and 13 Jbeta primers. Produced via immunoSEQ multiplex PCR; TCRdb's table is partial and in-frame only. The repertoire consists of 60,000 to 90,000 clones, with more than 65% occurring once and the leading ten covering 15% to 20%. The material sequenced was PBMCs. The receptors stem from a man between 65 and 85 years old in good health and CMV-seropositive.

The V gene is TRBV6-5, the J gene TRBJ2-7; maybe TRBD2 (6 bases). Germline CDR1 MNHEY, CDR2 SVGAGI. Trimming cost V 6 bases and J 2 bases, with 17 bases left between them. The CDR3 has 15 amino acids. The CDR3 DNA sequence: TGTGCCAGCAGCTACCGTGGGGGGTTCACCTACGAGCAGTACTTC. Amino acids: CASSYRGGFTYEQYF.

DNA of the CDR3: TGCGCCAGCAGTCCCTCTCCGGTTAACTATGGCTACACCTTC. Translation gives CASSPSPVNYGYTF. The rearrangement links TRBV4-1 to TRBJ1-2; D remains unclear. V lost 6 bases to trimming and J lost 1 base, with 12 bases between them. Germline V lookup: CDR1 MGHRA, CDR2 YSYEKL. The length of the CDR3 is 14 residues.

The chain combines TRBV10-3 with TRBJ2-7; 7 bases match TRBD2. This CDR3 has 15 amino acids. Unmatched junction bases numbered 6, after V lost 2 bases and J lost 2 bases. CDR1 is ENHRY, CDR2 SYGVKD, per germline. CDR3 DNA sequence: TGTGCCATCAGTGAGCCCGCTAGCGGTACCTACGAGCAGTACTTC. This encodes CAISEPASGTYEQYF.

This clone appeared a few times. The CDR3 here is CASFSTGGSGNTIYF. CDR3 in DNA: TGTGCCAGTTTCTCGACAGGGGGATCTGGAAACACCATATATTTT. The V and J genes are TRBV19 and TRBJ1-3, with TRBD1 identical over 9 bases. CDR3 length: 15 residues. V shed 8 bases, J shed 1 base, and the junction held 6 bases outside the gene matches. CDR1 and CDR2 (germline): LNHDA, SQIVND (reference sequence). Supplemented by reference TRBV19 and TRBJ1-3, the full variable domain reads DGGITQSPKYLFRKEGQNVTLSCEQNLNHDAMYWYRQDPGQGLRLIYYSQIVNDFQKGDIAEGYSVSREKKESFPLTVTSAQKNPTAFYLCASFSTGGSGNTIYFGEGSWLTVV.

The chain couples TRBV2 to TRBJ2-5, with D tentatively TRBD1 (6 bases). V gave up 3 bases and J gave up 4 bases, with 27 bases separating them. The CDR3 length is 19 residues. Germline V gene data show CDR1 as SNHLY and CDR2 as FYNNEI. The CDR3 here is CASSEGRGSQRARIETQYF. The CDR3 nucleotides read TGTGCCAGCAGTGAGGGCAGGGGCTCCCAGAGGGCAAGGATAGAGACCCAGTACTTC.

The J gene is TRBJ1-5, the V gene TRBV6-6; no reliable D call. Per germline, CDR1 MNHNY and CDR2 SVGAGI (reference sequence). The V and J ends lost 2 bases and 5 bases respectively, with 7 bases between them. The CDR3 is made up of 13 amino acids. The CDR3 nucleotides read TGTGCCAGCAGTTACCTCCGGGATCAGCCCCAGCATTTT. Its translation: CASSYLRDQPQHF.